This T cell receptor beta chain was captured in a study of radiation and T cells in renal cell carcinoma. On the study more broadly: Nephrectomy followed 15 Gy stereotactic body radiation by 4 weeks.

As for this clone: The antigen remains unidentified.

Study-level results: Top tumor clonotypes rose in blood 2 weeks post-radiation, then contracted.

Time point defined: baseline pretreatment blood. Noted treatment: 15 Gy SBRT to primary tumor, nephrectomy 4 weeks later. Germline V CDR1 and CDR2: MNHEY, SVGAGI. Deletions cut 7 bases from V and 7 bases from J, with 16 bases between. The CDR3 is 13 amino acids. Only in-frame clones appear in the TCRdb table, and some are missing; sequencing was by immunoSEQ multiplex PCR. The table lists approximately 140,000 clones, less than 90% of them singletons. The rearrangement joins TRBV6-5 to TRBJ1-1, with D uncertain. Sequenced here: blood, sampled from a patient whose treatment included radiotherapy and nephrectomy. This TCR derives from a woman between 45 and 60 years old with renal cell carcinoma. CDR3 nucleotide sequence: TGTGCCAGCACAAGAGACGGAGAGAATGAAGCTTTCTTT. Amino acids: CASTRDGENEAFF.